This T cell receptor (beta chain) derives from a study of OX40 agonist ivuxolimab in advanced cancers. Overall study: Dose-escalation cases comprised hepatocellular carcinoma, melanoma, renal cell or head and neck cancer.

Notes on this clone: What it binds is not known.

Some clones are missing from TCRdb's copy, which holds only in-frame ones; the method was immunoSEQ multiplex PCR. Of just over 95,000 clones listed, under 85% are singletons. Findings and limits, study-wide: Normalized T-cell clonal expansion was also low in some nonresponders.

The CDR3 runs 14 residues. The material sequenced was CD4+ or CD8+ T cells sorted from blood, taken in a trial of the OX40 agonist ivuxolimab. This clonotype was sampled from an adult with an advanced solid tumor such as melanoma, head and neck, liver or kidney cancer. The gene calls are TRBV21-1 and TRBJ2-7. TRBV21-1 is deemed a pseudogene. The CDR3: CASSTSGTTYEQYF. In DNA, the CDR3 is TGTGCCAGCAGCACTTCCGGGACCACCTACGAGCAGTACTTC.